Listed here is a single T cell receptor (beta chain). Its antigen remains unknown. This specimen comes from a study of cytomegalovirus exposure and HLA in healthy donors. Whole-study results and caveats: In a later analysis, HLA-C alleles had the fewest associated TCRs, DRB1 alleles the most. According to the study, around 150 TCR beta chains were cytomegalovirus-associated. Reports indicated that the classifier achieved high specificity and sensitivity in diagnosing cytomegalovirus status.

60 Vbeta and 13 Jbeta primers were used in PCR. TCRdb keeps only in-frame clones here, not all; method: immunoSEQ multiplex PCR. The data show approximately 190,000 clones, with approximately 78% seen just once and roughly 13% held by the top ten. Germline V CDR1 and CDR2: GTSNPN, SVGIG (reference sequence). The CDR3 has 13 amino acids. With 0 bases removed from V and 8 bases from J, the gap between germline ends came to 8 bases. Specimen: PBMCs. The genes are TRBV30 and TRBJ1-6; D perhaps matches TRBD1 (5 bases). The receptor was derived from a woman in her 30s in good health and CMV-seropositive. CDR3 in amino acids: CAWSVRGDSPLHF. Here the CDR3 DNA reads TGTGCCTGGAGTGTAAGGGGTGATTCACCCCTCCACTTT.